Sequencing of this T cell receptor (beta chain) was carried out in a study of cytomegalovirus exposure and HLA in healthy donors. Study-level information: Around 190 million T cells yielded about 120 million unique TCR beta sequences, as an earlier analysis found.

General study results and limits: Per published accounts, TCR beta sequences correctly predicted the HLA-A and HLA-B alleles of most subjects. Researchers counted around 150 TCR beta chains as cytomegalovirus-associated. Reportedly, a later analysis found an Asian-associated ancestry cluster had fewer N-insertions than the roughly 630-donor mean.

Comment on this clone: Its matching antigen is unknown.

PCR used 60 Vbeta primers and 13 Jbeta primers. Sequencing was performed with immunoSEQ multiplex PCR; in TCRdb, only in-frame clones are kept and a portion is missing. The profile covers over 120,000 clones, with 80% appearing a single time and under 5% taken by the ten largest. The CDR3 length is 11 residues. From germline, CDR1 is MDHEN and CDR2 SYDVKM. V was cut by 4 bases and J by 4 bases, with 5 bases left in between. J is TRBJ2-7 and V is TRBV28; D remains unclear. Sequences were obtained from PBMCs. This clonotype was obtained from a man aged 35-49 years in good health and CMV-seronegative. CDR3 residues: CASSSVYEQYF. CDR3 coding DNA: TGTGCCAGCAGTTCGGTATACGAGCAGTACTTC.